Listed below are T cell receptor beta chains from one sample, sequenced in a study of blood T cell repertoires in COVID-19. TCRdb's copy holds only in-frame clones and misses some; the assay was immunoSEQ multiplex PCR. The sample carries 65,000 to 95,000 clones, approximately 85% recorded once. The source material was peripheral blood. The receptors come from a man aged 70 or older with acute or convalescent COVID-19. The CDR3 runs from the conserved cysteine through the conserved F or W. The order of the fields is V gene, clone size, J gene, D gene, CDR3 protein, CDR3 DNA. D genes are given only for firm matches. Clone size, where shown, is once, few, many, or a class for clones that have expanded.

V: TRBV6-5; size: .; J: TRBJ1-5; D: .; CDR3: CASNPGGNQPQHF; DNA: TGTGCCAGTAATCCGGGGGGCAATCAGCCCCAGCATTTT
V: TRBV28; size: .; J: TRBJ1-2; D: .; CDR3: CASSPGLFYGYTF; DNA: TGTGCCAGCAGTCCCGGACTTTTCTATGGCTACACCTTC
V: TRBV28; size: .; J: TRBJ1-6; D: TRBD1; CDR3: CASRDRGPFLHF; DNA: TGTGCCAGCAGGGACAGGGGGCCTTTCCTCCACTTT
V: TRBV7-2; size: .; J: TRBJ1-5; D: TRBD1; CDR3: CASSVDRASNQPQHF; DNA: TGTGCCAGCAGCGTTGACAGGGCTAGCAATCAGCCCCAGCATTTT
V: TRBV4-3; size: .; J: TRBJ1-4; D: .; CDR3: CASSQDHGEKLFF; DNA: TGCGCCAGCAGCCAAGATCACGGTGAAAAACTGTTTTTT
V: TRBV28; size: .; J: TRBJ1-1; D: TRBD1; CDR3: CASRGQGARTEAFF; DNA: TGTGCCAGCAGGGGACAGGGGGCGAGGACTGAAGCTTTCTTT
V: TRBV6-5; size: .; J: TRBJ1-2; D: .; CDR3: CASRTEQVLNYGYTF; DNA: TGTGCCAGCAGAACCGAACAGGTGCTCAACTATGGCTACACCTTC
V: TRBV27; size: .; J: TRBJ1-2; D: .; CDR3: CASSFSGSYGYTF; DNA: TGTGCCAGCAGTTTTTCCGGGAGTTATGGCTACACCTTC
V: TRBV5-1; size: .; J: TRBJ2-7; D: .; CDR3: CASSTGTFSYEQYF; DNA: TGCGCCAGCAGCACCGGGACATTCTCCTACGAGCAGTACTTC
V: TRBV12-3/TRBV12-4; size: .; J: TRBJ2-2; D: .; CDR3: CASSFTGAGELFF; DNA: TGTGCCAGCAGTTTTACGGGGGCCGGGGAGCTGTTTTTT
V: TRBV10-3; size: .; J: TRBJ1-6; D: .; CDR3: CAIRDEGSPLHF; DNA: TGTGCCATCAGAGACGAGGGTTCACCCCTCCACTTT
V: TRBV3-1/TRBV3-2; size: .; J: TRBJ2-6; D: .; CDR3: CASSQGRVGSGSGANVLTF; DNA: TGTGCCAGCAGCCAAGGACGTGTCGGGTCTGGCTCTGGGGCCAACGTCCTGACTTTC
V: TRBV3-1/TRBV3-2; size: .; J: TRBJ1-2; D: TRBD1; CDR3: CASSQLDRGLVGYTF; DNA: TGTGCCAGCAGCCAACTAGACAGGGGGCTAGTTGGCTACACCTTC
V: TRBV5-5; size: .; J: TRBJ2-2; D: TRBD1; CDR3: CASSLTGVPTGELFF; DNA: TGTGCCAGCAGCTTAACAGGGGTACCCACCGGGGAGCTGTTTTTT
V: TRBV4-3; size: .; J: TRBJ2-1; D: .; CDR3: CASSQLNEQFF; DNA: TGCGCCAGCAGCCAACTCAATGAGCAGTTCTTC
V: TRBV5-4; size: few; J: TRBJ2-7; D: TRBD2; CDR3: CASSPAGTSGSGQYF; DNA: TGTGCCAGCAGCCCCGCGGGGACTAGCGGGAGTGGGCAGTACTTC
V: TRBV19; size: .; J: TRBJ2-1; D: TRBD1; CDR3: CASSLYQGANEQFF; DNA: TGTGCCAGTAGCTTGTATCAGGGGGCTAATGAGCAGTTCTTC
V: TRBV6-5; size: .; J: TRBJ2-5; D: TRBD1; CDR3: CASSYPGQGLETQYF; DNA: TGTGCCAGCAGTTACCCCGGACAGGGCTTGGAGACCCAGTACTTC
V: TRBV27; size: .; J: TRBJ2-7; D: .; CDR3: CASSLEGVGPETIKQYF; DNA: TGTGCCAGCAGTTTAGAGGGGGTGGGGCCTGAGACCATCAAGCAGTACTTC
V: TRBV5-8; size: .; J: TRBJ2-7; D: .; CDR3: CASKVGAYEQYF; DNA: TGTGCCAGCAAGGTGGGCGCCTACGAGCAGTACTTC
V: TRBV12-3/TRBV12-4; size: .; J: TRBJ1-5; D: .; CDR3: CASSSDSYQPQHF; DNA: TGTGCCAGCAGCTCGGACAGCTATCAGCCCCAGCATTTT
V: TRBV29-1; size: .; J: TRBJ1-4; D: .; CDR3: CSVGNHNEKLFF; DNA: TGCAGCGTCGGTAACCATAATGAAAAACTGTTTTTT
V: TRBV11-2; size: .; J: TRBJ2-2; D: TRBD2; CDR3: CASSFGLWREVDTGELFF; DNA: TGTGCCAGCAGCTTTGGACTATGGCGGGAGGTCGACACCGGGGAGCTGTTTTTT
V: TRBV5-6; size: few; J: TRBJ1-2; D: TRBD1; CDR3: CASSHRQGGYGYTF; DNA: TGTGCCAGCAGCCACAGACAGGGCGGCTATGGCTACACCTTC
V: TRBV2; size: .; J: TRBJ1-2; D: .; CDR3: CASRGNGYGYTF; DNA: TGTGCCAGTCGAGGCAACGGCTATGGCTACACCTTC
V: TRBV4-1; size: few; J: TRBJ2-1; D: .; CDR3: CASSQDGAGNYNEQFF; DNA: TGCGCCAGCAGCCAAGATGGAGCGGGCAATTACAATGAGCAGTTCTTC
V: TRBV14; size: .; J: TRBJ1-1; D: .; CDR3: CASSQQPYVTTGTEAFF; DNA: TGTGCCAGCAGCCAGCAACCCTACGTGACGACCGGGACTGAAGCTTTCTTT
V: TRBV12-3/TRBV12-4; size: .; J: TRBJ2-5; D: TRBD2; CDR3: CASSHLLASGQYF; DNA: TGTGCCAGCAGCCACCTACTAGCGAGTGGCCAGTACTTC
V: TRBV15; size: .; J: TRBJ2-7; D: .; CDR3: CATSRALSYEQYF; DNA: TGTGCCACCAGCAGAGCACTATCCTACGAGCAGTACTTC
V: TRBV6-6; size: .; J: TRBJ2-1; D: TRBD2; CDR3: CASSLGRGIGRISYNEQFF; DNA: TGTGCCAGCAGTCTAGGGAGGGGAATCGGGCGGATCTCCTACAATGAGCAGTTCTTC
V: TRBV3-1/TRBV3-2; size: .; J: TRBJ2-5; D: TRBD1; CDR3: CASSQLGQGARETQYF; DNA: TGTGCCAGCAGCCAATTGGGACAGGGGGCAAGGGAGACCCAGTACTTC
V: TRBV7-6; size: .; J: TRBJ2-1; D: TRBD2; CDR3: CASSLAAGGVYNEQFF; DNA: TGTGCCAGCAGCTTAGCTGCGGGGGGGGTATACAATGAGCAGTTCTTC
V: TRBV6-5; size: .; J: TRBJ1-5; D: .; CDR3: CASSYSQYSNQPQHF; DNA: TGTGCCAGCAGTTACTCACAGTATAGCAATCAGCCCCAGCATTTT
V: TRBV7-2; size: few; J: TRBJ1-4; D: TRBD1; CDR3: CASSLGTGRANEKLFF; DNA: TGTGCCAGCAGCTTAGGGACAGGGAGAGCTAATGAAAAACTGTTTTTT
V: TRBV7-3; size: .; J: TRBJ2-5; D: .; CDR3: CASSLTGTTYQETQYF; DNA: TGTGCCAGCAGCTTAACCGGGACAACGTACCAAGAGACCCAGTACTTC
V: TRBV2; size: .; J: TRBJ2-3; D: TRBD2; CDR3: CASSERAGGYSSTDTQYF; DNA: TGTGCCAGCAGTGAAAGGGCGGGGGGGTATTCTAGCACAGATACGCAGTATTTT
V: TRBV4-1; size: .; J: TRBJ2-7; D: .; CDR3: CASSPTGFYEQYF; DNA: TGCGCCAGCAGCCCTACAGGGTTCTACGAGCAGTACTTC
V: TRBV5-3; size: .; J: TRBJ2-7; D: TRBD2; CDR3: CARRRRSWRGGSDEQYF; DNA: TGTGCCAGAAGGCGCAGGTCGTGGCGGGGGGGCAGCGACGAGCAGTACTTC
V: TRBV6-6; size: once; J: TRBJ2-2; D: .; CDR3: CASIQDRTGELFF; DNA: TGTGCCAGCATCCAGGACAGAACCGGGGAGCTGTTTTTT
V: TRBV5-1; size: once; J: TRBJ2-7; D: .; CDR3: CASSVVLGAGYEQYF; DNA: TGCGCCAGCAGCGTCGTACTGGGGGCAGGTTACGAGCAGTACTTC
V: TRBV6-5; size: .; J: TRBJ1-3; D: .; CDR3: CASGLRGSGNTIYF; DNA: TGTGCCAGCGGGTTGCGAGGCTCTGGAAACACCATATATTTT
V: TRBV5-1; size: .; J: TRBJ2-5; D: TRBD2; CDR3: CASSLGASGVPETQYF; DNA: TGCGCCAGCAGCTTGGGCGCTAGCGGGGTTCCAGAGACCCAGTACTTC
V: TRBV7-2; size: .; J: TRBJ2-2; D: .; CDR3: CASSADSVAGELFF; DNA: TGTGCCAGCAGCGCAGATTCAGTCGCCGGGGAGCTGTTTTTT
V: TRBV16; size: .; J: TRBJ2-2; D: .; CDR3: CASSQTGTGELFF; DNA: TGTGCCAGCAGCCAAACCGGTACCGGGGAGCTGTTTTTT
V: TRBV14; size: .; J: TRBJ1-2; D: .; CDR3: CASSPDTTYGYTF; DNA: TGTGCCAGCAGCCCGGACACAACCTATGGCTACACCTTC
V: TRBV29-1; size: .; J: TRBJ1-2; D: .; CDR3: CSVEDLRPWGLFGYTF; DNA: TGCAGCGTTGAAGATCTACGTCCCTGGGGGCTGTTTGGCTACACCTTC
V: TRBV5-4; size: .; J: TRBJ2-7; D: TRBD2; CDR3: CASSLAGGGVYEQYF; DNA: TGTGCCAGCAGCTTAGCGGGGGGCGGAGTCTACGAGCAGTACTTC
V: TRBV5-1; size: .; J: TRBJ1-5; D: .; CDR3: CASSLGQGLNQPQHF; DNA: TGCGCCAGCAGCTTGGGGCAGGGGCTTAATCAGCCCCAGCATTTT
V: TRBV18; size: .; J: TRBJ2-1; D: TRBD1; CDR3: CASSGQGYEQFF; DNA: TGTGCCAGCTCCGGACAGGGGTATGAGCAGTTCTTC
V: TRBV2; size: .; J: TRBJ2-3; D: .; CDR3: CASSRDSDTQYF; DNA: TGTGCCAGCAGTCGGGACTCAGATACGCAGTATTTT
V: TRBV1; size: .; J: TRBJ1-4; D: .; CDR3: CTSSQELDRNEKLFF; DNA: TGCACCAGCAGCCAAGAGTTAGACAGAAATGAAAAACTGTTTTTT
V: TRBV11-3; size: .; J: TRBJ1-6; D: TRBD1; CDR3: CASSPGQGRNSPLHF; DNA: TGTGCCAGCAGCCCAGGACAGGGGAGGAATTCACCCCTCCACTTT
V: TRBV6-5; size: once; J: TRBJ1-2; D: .; CDR3: CASSYRQTGYGYTF; DNA: TGTGCCAGCAGTTACCGACAGACCGGGTATGGCTACACCTTC
V: TRBV3-1/TRBV3-2; size: .; J: TRBJ1-3; D: .; CDR3: CASSQLSGNTIYF; DNA: TGTGCCAGCAGTCAACTTTCTGGAAACACCATATATTTT
V: TRBV6-5; size: .; J: TRBJ2-1; D: TRBD1; CDR3: CASSPPGTEQFF; DNA: TGTGCCAGCAGTCCACCCGGGACAGAACAGTTCTTC